These 13 T cell receptor beta chains share one sample of origin, sequenced in a study of blood T cells in healthy people across ages. Together with a sample-barcoded 5' primer, a J-beta primer mix was included in a second PCR lasting roughly 6 to 12 cycles. TCRdb re-analysed the 5' RACE reads in MiXCR, keeping a single row per CDR3 protein. The sample includes approximately 1,700,000 distinct CDR3 sequences, around 40% seen only once; the top ten take 23%. Sequencing used blood. Receptors were obtained from a human donor in good health.

The chain combines TRBV6-1 with TRBJ1-2, with D unclear. V was clipped by 4 bases and J by 0 bases, with 9 bases between them. The CDR3 length is 14 residues. CDR1 is MNHNS, CDR2 SASEGT, per germline. The CDR3 protein is CASSVRYANYGYTF. The CDR3 DNA follows: TGTGCCAGCAGTGTTCGGTACGCTAACTATGGCTACACCTTC.

The rearrangement joins TRBV5-1 to TRBJ1-1, with D maybe TRBD1 (6 bases). CDR3 size: 12 residues. CDR1 SGHRS and CDR2 YFSETQ come from the germline V gene. V lost 3 bases to trimming and J lost 6 bases, with 9 bases between them. CDR3 coding DNA: TGCGCCAGCAGCTCAGGGGAGGCTGAAGCTTTCTTT. Residues: CASSSGEAEAFF.

The gene calls are TRBV12-3 or TRBV12-4 and TRBJ1-4; 8 bases map to TRBD1. J gave up 8 bases and V 5 bases, and 13 bases lay outside the gene matches. There are 16 residues in the CDR3. Written as DNA, the CDR3 is TGTGCCAGCAGTCCGGACAGGGCGCGGGGCGGGGAAAAACTGTTTTTT. Protein sequence: CASSPDRARGGEKLFF.

This clonotype occurred a few times. This chain connects TRBV7-2 to TRBJ2-7; D is undetermined. Germline V gives CDR1 SGHTA, CDR2 FQGNSA. V was pared by 4 bases and J by 4 bases, with 11 bases between. The CDR3 runs 13 residues. This chain's CDR3 is CASSSIYFYEQYF. The DNA for the CDR3 is TGTGCCAGCAGCTCTATCTATTTTTACGAGCAGTACTTC.

V is TRBV7-3 and J is TRBJ1-1, with a tentative D call TRBD1 (5 bases). Trimming removed 3 bases at V and 10 bases at J, with 18 bases between. The germline CDR1 and CDR2 sequences are SGHTA and FQGTGA. There are 14 residues in the CDR3. CDR3 sequence (DNA): TGTGCCAGCAGCTTGATGGGGAGTTCAGGGACAGCTTTCTTT. It codes for CASSLMGSSGTAFF.

V usage is TRBV12-3 or TRBV12-4 and J usage is TRBJ2-3; TRBD1 matches 11 bases. V dropped 3 bases and J dropped 2; count of bases not matched to a gene: 4. This CDR3 is 16 amino acids long. The CDR3 loop reads CASSLIGQGATDTQYF. The CDR3 coding sequence is TGTGCCAGCAGTTTGATAGGACAGGGGGCCACAGATACGCAGTATTTT.

The gene calls are TRBV7-2 and TRBJ2-7; weak D call: TRBD2 (5 bases). TRBJ2-1 matches the DNA end more closely, so the J call is doubtful. The germline V gene encodes CDR1 SGHTA and CDR2 FQGNSA. The CDR3 spans 15 residues. The CDR3, as DNA: TGTGCCAGCAGCCACGAGGGTATCCCCCTTCATGAGCAGTTCTTC. Translating it yields CASSHEGIPLHEQFF.

The genes are TRBV14 and TRBJ2-5, with a weak D call TRBD1 (6 bases). Germline CDR1 is SGHDN and CDR2 is FVKESK. The CDR3 runs to 14 residues. The V gene lost 3 bases and the J gene lost 5 bases, with 13 bases spanning the gap. CDR3 in DNA: TGTGCCAGCAGCCACAGGGGCTCGCGGGAGACCCAGTACTTC. Protein product: CASSHRGSRETQYF.

This clonotype was seen more than once but under ten times. The chain uses TRBV20-1 and TRBJ1-6; 7 bases line up with TRBD1. Germline V gene sequence: CDR1 DFQATT, CDR2 SNEGSKA (reference sequence). There are 13 residues in the CDR3. V lost 4 bases and J lost 12; bases outside the gene matches: 9. The CDR3 nucleotides read TGCAGTGCTAATACAGGGGTTTTAGTACCCCTCCACTTT. Translating gives CSANTGVLVPLHF.

J is TRBJ1-6 and V is TRBV3-1; TRBD1 matches at 10 bases. The CDR3 has 15 residues. V lost 4 bases to trimming and J lost 7 bases; unmatched junction nucleotides: 4. Germline V gives CDR1 LGHDT, CDR2 YNNKEL (reference sequence). The CDR3 sequence is CASSRDRGPNSPLHF. The CDR3 DNA reads TGTGCCAGCAGCCGGGACAGGGGACCAAATTCACCCCTCCACTTT.

This clonotype has only a few counts. This chain links TRBV7-2 with TRBJ1-6, with D unclear. CDR3 length equals 14 residues. The V gene's germline CDR1 is SGHTA and CDR2 FQGNSA. Trimming took 1 base from V and 16 from J, leaving 17 bases between them. The CDR3 reads CASSLDDRPALLHF. The DNA of the CDR3 is TGTGCCAGCAGCTTAGACGACCGTCCGGCGCTTCTCCACTTT. The variable domain in full, with the rest retrieved from reference TRBV7-2 and TRBJ1-6, is GAGVSQSPSNKVTEKGKDVELRCDPISGHTALYWYRQSLGQGLEFLIYFQGNSAPDKSGLPSDRFSAERTGGSVSTLTIQRTQQEDSAVYLCASSLDDRPALLHFGNGTRLTVT.

V is TRBV29-1 and J is TRBJ1-2, with 9 bases aligning to TRBD1. The germline gives CDR1 SQVTM, CDR2 ANQGSEA. This CDR3 comprises 13 residues. Losses at the gene ends were 5 bases for V and 4 bases for J; bases not matched to a gene: 5. CDR3 amino acids: CSVQQGAGYGYTF. For the CDR3, the DNA is TGCAGCGTTCAACAGGGGGCCGGCTATGGCTACACCTTC.

This clonotype was seen a few times. This chain joins TRBV24-1 and TRBJ2-7; D is unresolved. TRBJ2-5 matches the DNA end more closely, so the J call is doubtful. From germline, CDR1 is KGHDR and CDR2 SFDVKD. The CDR3 has 15 amino acids. Written as DNA, the CDR3 is TGTGCCACCAGTGATTTGCGGAACAGCAAAGAGACCCAGTACTTC. Translated, it gives CATSDLRNSKETQYF.